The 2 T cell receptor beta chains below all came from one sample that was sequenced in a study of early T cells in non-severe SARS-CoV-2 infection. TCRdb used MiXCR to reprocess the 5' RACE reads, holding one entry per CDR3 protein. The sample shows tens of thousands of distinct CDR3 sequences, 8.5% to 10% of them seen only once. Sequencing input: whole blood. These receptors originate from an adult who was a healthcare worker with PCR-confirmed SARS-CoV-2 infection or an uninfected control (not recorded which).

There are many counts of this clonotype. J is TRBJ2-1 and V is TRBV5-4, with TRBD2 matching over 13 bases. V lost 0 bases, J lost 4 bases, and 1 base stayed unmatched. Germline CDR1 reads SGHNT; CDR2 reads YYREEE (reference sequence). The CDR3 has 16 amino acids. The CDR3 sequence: CASSLVLAGGYNEQFF. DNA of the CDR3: TGTGCCAGCAGCTTGGTACTAGCGGGAGGGTACAATGAGCAGTTCTTC.

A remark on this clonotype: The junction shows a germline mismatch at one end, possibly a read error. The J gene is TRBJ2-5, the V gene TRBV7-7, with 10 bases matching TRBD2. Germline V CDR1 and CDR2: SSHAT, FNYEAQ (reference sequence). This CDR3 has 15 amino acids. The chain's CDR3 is CASSPGLAPEETQYF. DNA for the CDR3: TGTGCTAGCAGCCCGGGACTAGCGCCCGAAGAGACCCAGTACTTC.